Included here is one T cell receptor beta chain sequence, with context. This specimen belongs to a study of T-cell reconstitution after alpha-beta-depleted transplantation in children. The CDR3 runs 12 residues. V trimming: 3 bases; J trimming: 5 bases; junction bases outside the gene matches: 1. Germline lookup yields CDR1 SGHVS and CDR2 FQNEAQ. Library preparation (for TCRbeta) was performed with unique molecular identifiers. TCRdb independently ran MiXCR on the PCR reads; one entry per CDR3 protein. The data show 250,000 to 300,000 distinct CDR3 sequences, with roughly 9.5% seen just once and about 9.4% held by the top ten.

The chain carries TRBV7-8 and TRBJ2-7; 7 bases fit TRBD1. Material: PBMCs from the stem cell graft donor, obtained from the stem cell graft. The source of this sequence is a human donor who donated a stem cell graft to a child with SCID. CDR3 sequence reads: CASSLGQHEQYF. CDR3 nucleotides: TGTGCCAGCAGCTTGGGACAGCACGAGCAGTACTTC.